The 2 T cell receptor beta chains below all came from one sample that was sequenced in a study of CD8 T cells in ankylosing spondylitis. TCRdb re-analysed the 5' RACE reads in MiXCR, keeping a single row per CDR3 protein. Of 130,000 to 150,000 distinct CDR3 sequences in the sample, about 8% are singletons; the top ten hold roughly 8%. Sequenced: synovial fluid, either unsorted or a sorted T cell fraction (not recorded which). Receptors originate from a male donor with ankylosing spondylitis.

This clonotype was counted between two and nine times. The chain links TRBV18 to TRBJ2-7; D is possibly TRBD1 (5 bases). Germline CDR1 reads KGHSH; CDR2 reads LQKENI. The CDR3 loop spans 13 amino acids. The V end was cut by 4 bases, the J end by 2 bases, with 9 bases between. The CDR3 DNA sequence: TGTGCCAGCTCACGGGGCCACCCCTACGAGCAGTACTTC. It codes for CASSRGHPYEQYF.

The rearrangement uses TRBV7-9 and TRBJ2-6; D gene uncertain. V was shortened by 1 base and J by 11 bases, with 12 bases between the two germline ends. From germline, CDR1 is SEHNR and CDR2 FQNEAQ (reference sequence). The CDR3 length is 14 residues. The CDR3 region has the DNA TGTGCCAGCAGCTTAGGTGATGCCCTCCACGTCCTGACTTTC. Its protein is CASSLGDALHVLTF.